This T cell receptor beta chain emerged from a study of shared clonotypes between healthy human individuals. On the study more broadly: CD4 naive and memory got three plates each, CD8 naive two, CD8 memory one. Whole-study findings and limits: Naive subsets, compared against memory subsets, generally had larger estimated richness values. Sequencing of the sorted subsets was shown by rarefaction to be incomplete despite large depth.

In the naive CD8 group, cells lacked CD45RO and were positively selected for CCR7, so terminally differentiated effector memory CD45RA+ cells were left out. Nashville, Tennessee was home to all donors, who were Caucasian adults. CDR3 length: 17 residues. Germline trimming cut 2 bases from V and 6 bases from J; bases unmatched to any gene: 12. Germline-derived CDR1 and CDR2 are LGHNA and YSLEER. Points on this clone: No antigen is known for it.

The table came from immunoSEQ multiplex PCR; TCRdb's copy has only in-frame clones and leaves some out. The data contain 1.5 million to 2.5 million clones, approximately 95% of them singletons. The sample comprised naive CD8+ T cells sorted from blood. This receptor was obtained from a young man in good health. The chain has TRBV4-3 and TRBJ1-4, with 7 bases matching TRBD1. The CDR3 here is CASSQKWTGEEDEKLFF. The DNA of the CDR3 is TGCGCCAGCAGCCAAAAATGGACAGGCGAAGAGGATGAAAAACTGTTTTTT.